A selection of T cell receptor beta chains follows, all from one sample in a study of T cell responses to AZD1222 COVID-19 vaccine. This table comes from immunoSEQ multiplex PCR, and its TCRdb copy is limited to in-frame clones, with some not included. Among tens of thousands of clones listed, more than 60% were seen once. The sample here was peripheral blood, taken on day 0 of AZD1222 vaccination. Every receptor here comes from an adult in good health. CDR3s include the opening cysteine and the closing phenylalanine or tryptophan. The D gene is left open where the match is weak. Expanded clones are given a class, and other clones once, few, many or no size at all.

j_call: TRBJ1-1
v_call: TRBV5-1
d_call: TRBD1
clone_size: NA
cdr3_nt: TGCGCCAGCAGCCCCGGGACAGGGGGTGAAGCTTTCTTT
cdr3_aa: CASSPGTGGEAFF

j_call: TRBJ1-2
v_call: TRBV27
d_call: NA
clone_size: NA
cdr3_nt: TGTGCCAGCAGTTTAAGTGGACAGCCCAAGGGCTACACCTTC
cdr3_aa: CASSLSGQPKGYTF

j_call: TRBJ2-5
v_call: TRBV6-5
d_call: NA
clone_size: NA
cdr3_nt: TGTGCCAGCAGTTACACCCAGGGTATAGGACAAGAGACCCAGTACTTC
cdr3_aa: CASSYTQGIGQETQYF

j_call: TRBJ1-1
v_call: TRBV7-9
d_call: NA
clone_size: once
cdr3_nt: TGTGCCAGCAGCTTATATGGGGCGAGTGGCACTGAAGCTTTCTTT
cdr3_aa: CASSLYGASGTEAFF

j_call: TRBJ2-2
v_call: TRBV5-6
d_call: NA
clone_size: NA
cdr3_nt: TGTGCCAGCAGCTGGGGAGGGGGACAGACGAACACCGGGGAGCTGTTTTTT
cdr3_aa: CASSWGGGQTNTGELFF

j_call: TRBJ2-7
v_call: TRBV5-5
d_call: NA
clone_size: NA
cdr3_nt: TGTGCCAGCAGCTTGTTACCGGAGCCCCGTATCGAGCAGTACTTC
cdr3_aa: CASSLLPEPRIEQYF

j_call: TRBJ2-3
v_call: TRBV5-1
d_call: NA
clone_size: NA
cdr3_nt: TGCGCCAGCAGCTTGGCCGGGGGCAGGGGGTGGACAGATACGCAGTATTTT
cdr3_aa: CASSLAGGRGWTDTQYF

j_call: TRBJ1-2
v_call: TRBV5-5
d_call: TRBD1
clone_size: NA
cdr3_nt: TGTGCCAGCAGCTTAGCGGACAGGGGAACTTATGGCTACACCTTC
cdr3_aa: CASSLADRGTYGYTF

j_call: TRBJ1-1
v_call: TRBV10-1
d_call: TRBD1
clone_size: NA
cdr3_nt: TGCGCCAGCAGTGAGTCTCGGACAGGGAAGTCAGCTTTCTTT
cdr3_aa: CASSESRTGKSAFF

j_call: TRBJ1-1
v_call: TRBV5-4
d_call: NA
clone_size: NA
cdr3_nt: TGTGCCAGCAGCTTGGAGGGTCGGGCTTACACTGAAGCTTTCTTT
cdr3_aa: CASSLEGRAYTEAFF

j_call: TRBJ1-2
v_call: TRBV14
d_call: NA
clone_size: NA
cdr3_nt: TGTGCCAGCAGCCTCCCGGGGGACTATGGCTACACCTTC
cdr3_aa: CASSLPGDYGYTF

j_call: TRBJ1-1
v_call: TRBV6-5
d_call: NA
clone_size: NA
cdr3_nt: TGTGCCAGCAGCGGGGTGACGAAGATAACTGAAGCTTTCTTT
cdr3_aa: CASSGVTKITEAFF

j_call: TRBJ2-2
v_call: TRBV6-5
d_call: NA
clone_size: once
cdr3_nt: TGTGCCAGCAGTTACTCGACGGGGGGCCCCACCGGGGAGCTGTTTTTT
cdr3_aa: CASSYSTGGPTGELFF

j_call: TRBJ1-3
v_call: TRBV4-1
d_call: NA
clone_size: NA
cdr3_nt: TGCGCCAGCAGCCAAGCCCCGGGCTCTGGAAACACCATATATTTT
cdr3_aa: CASSQAPGSGNTIYF

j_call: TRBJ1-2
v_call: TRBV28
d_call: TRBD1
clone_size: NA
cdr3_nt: TGTGCCAGCAGAGAAACAGGGGCACCTTTTGATGGCTACACCTTC
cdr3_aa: CASRETGAPFDGYTF

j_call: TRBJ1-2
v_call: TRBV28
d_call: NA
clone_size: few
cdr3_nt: TGTGCCAGCGACCGGGCGGAGGGATTGGGCTACACCTTC
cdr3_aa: CASDRAEGLGYTF

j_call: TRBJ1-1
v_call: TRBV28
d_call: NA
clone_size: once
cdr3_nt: TGTGCCAGCAGACCTACAGGAGGATCCGGTGAAGCTTTCTTT
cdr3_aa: CASRPTGGSGEAFF

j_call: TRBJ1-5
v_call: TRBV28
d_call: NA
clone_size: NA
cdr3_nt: TGTGCCAGCGCCCGGGACCTTAATCAGCCCCAGCATTTT
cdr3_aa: CASARDLNQPQHF

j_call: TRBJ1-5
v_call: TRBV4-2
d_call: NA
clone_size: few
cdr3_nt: TGTGCCAGCAGCCAAGATTTGGGTATAAGCAATCAGCCCCAGCATTTT
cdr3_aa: CASSQDLGISNQPQHF

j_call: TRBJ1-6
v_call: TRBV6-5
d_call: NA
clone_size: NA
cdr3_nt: TGTGCCAGCAGTTACCAGGGAGTGAGTTCACCCCTCCACTTT
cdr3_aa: CASSYQGVSSPLHF

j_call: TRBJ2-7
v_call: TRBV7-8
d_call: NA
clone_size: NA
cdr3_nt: TGTGCCAGCAGCATCCGGGAACCGAGCTACGAGCAGTACTTC
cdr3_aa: CASSIREPSYEQYF

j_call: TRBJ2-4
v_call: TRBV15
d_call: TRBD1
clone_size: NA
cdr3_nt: TGTGCCACCAGCAGTGGAACAGGGGTTCTAGCCAAAAACATTCAGTACTTC
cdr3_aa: CATSSGTGVLAKNIQYF

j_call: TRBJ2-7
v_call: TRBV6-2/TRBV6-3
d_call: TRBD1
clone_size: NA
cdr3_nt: TGTGCCAGCAGTTACCCGGGACAGCACGAGCAGTACTTC
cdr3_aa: CASSYPGQHEQYF

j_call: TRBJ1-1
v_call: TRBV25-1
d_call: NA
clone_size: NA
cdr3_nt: TGTGCCAGCACCCGGGGCAGGGGAGCTTTCTTT
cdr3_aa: CASTRGRGAFF

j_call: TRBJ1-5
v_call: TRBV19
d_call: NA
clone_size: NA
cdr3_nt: TGTGCCAGTAGTATAGATCGGGGGGTCCGCAATCAGCCCCAGCATTTT
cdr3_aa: CASSIDRGVRNQPQHF

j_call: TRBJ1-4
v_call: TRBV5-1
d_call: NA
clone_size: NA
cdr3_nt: TGCGCCAGCAGCAACGAGGGACGGACTAATGAAAAACTGTTTTTT
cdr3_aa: CASSNEGRTNEKLFF

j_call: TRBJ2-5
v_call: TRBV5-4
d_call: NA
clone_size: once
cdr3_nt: TGTGCCAGCAGAGACCGACAGGGAGGAGAGACCCAGTACTTC
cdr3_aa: CASRDRQGGETQYF

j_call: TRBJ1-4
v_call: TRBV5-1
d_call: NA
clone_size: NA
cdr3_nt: TGCGCCAGCAGAAAGTCCGGAGCGAATAATGAAAAACTGTTTTTT
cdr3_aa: CASRKSGANNEKLFF

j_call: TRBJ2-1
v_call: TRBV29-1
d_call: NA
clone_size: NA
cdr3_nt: TGCAGCGTTGGGGACGGCTACAATGAGCAGTTCTTC
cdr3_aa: CSVGDGYNEQFF

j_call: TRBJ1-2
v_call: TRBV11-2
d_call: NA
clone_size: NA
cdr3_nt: TGTGCCAGCACCCCGTCGGGGGCAGTTGGCTACACCTTC
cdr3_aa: CASTPSGAVGYTF

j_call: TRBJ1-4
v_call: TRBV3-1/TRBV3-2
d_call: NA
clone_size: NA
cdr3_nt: TGTGCCAGCAGCCAAGATGGGCGGGCTTGGGAAAAACTGTTTTTT
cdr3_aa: CASSQDGRAWEKLFF

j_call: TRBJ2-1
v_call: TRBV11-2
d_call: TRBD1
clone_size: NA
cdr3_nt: TGTGCCAGCAGTTTCAGGGGGTCCAATGAGCAGTTCTTC
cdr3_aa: CASSFRGSNEQFF

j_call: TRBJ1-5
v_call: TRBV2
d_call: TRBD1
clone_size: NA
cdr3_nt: TGTGCCAGCAGTCTAATGACAGGGAATCAGCCCCAGCATTTT
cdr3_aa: CASSLMTGNQPQHF

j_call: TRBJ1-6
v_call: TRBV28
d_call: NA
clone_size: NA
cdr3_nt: TGTGCCAGCAGTTTTAGGCAGAACGGGCCCTATAATTCACCCCTCCACTTT
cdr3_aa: CASSFRQNGPYNSPLHF

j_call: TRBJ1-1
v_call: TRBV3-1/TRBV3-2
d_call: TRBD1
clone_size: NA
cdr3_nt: TGTGCCAGCAGCCCGCGACAGGGCGAGGGGAACACTGAAGCTTTCTTT
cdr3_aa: CASSPRQGEGNTEAFF

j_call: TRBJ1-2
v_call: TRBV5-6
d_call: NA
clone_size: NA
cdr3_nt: TGTGCCAGCAGCTTGGCACGGGTGGACTATGGCTACACCTTC
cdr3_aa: CASSLARVDYGYTF

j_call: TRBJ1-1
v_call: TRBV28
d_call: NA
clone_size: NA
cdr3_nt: TGTGCCAGCAAAGGGATCCAGGTTCGGGGCACTGAAGCTTTCTTT
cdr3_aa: CASKGIQVRGTEAFF

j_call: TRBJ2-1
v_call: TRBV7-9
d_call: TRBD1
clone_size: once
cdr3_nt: TGTGCCAGCAGCCGGACAGGGTCGTCCTACAATGAGCAGTTCTTC
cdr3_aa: CASSRTGSSYNEQFF

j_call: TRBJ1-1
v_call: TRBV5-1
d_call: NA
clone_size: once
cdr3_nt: TGCGCCAGCAGTTTTGTTGGGGACACTGAAGCTTTCTTT
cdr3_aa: CASSFVGDTEAFF

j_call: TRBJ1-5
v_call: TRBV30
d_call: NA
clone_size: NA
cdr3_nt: TGTGCCTGGAGCTCCCCCACCAGCTATAGCAATCAGCCCCAGCATTTT
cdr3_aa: CAWSSPTSYSNQPQHF

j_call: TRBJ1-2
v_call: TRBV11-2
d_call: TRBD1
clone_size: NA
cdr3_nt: TGTGCCAGCAGCGAGGGGACAGGACTCTATGGCTACACCTTC
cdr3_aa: CASSEGTGLYGYTF

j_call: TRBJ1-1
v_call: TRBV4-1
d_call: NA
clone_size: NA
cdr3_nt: TGCGCCAGCAGCCAGAAGGGGAGTGAGAACACTGAAGCTTTCTTT
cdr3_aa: CASSQKGSENTEAFF

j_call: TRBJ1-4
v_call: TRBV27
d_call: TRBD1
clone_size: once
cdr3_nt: TGTGCCAGCAGGCGACAGGGGGCACAGAATGAAAAACTGTTTTTT
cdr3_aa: CASRRQGAQNEKLFF

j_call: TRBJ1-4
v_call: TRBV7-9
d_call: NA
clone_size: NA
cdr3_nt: TGTGCCAGCACCAAGGGGGGGGCAGGAACTAATGAAAAACTGTTTTTT
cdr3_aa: CASTKGGAGTNEKLFF

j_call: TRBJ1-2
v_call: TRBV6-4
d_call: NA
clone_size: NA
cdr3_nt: TGTGCCAGCTCGCCTCGGGATGAGGGGAATAACTATGGCTACACCTTC
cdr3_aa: CASSPRDEGNNYGYTF

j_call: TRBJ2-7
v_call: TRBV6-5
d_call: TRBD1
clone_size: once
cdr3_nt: TGTGCCAGCAGACGTAACAGGGGTAGCGAGCAGTACTTC
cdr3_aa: CASRRNRGSEQYF

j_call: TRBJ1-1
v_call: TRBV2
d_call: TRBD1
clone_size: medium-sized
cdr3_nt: TGTGCCAGCAGGCAGGGGGCCGGCACTGAAGCTTTCTTT
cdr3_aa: CASRQGAGTEAFF

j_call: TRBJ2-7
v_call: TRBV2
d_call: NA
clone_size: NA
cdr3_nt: TGTGCCAGAGGAGGCCGGGACCTTGGTTACGAGCAGTACTTC
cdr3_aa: CARGGRDLGYEQYF

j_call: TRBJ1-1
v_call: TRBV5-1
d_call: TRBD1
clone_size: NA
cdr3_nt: TGCGCCAGCAGAGCCAGGGGGGGCTCGGGCACTGAAGCTTTCTTT
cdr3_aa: CASRARGGSGTEAFF

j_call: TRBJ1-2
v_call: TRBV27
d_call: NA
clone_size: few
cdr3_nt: TGTGCCAGCAGTTTATCCAGGATTAACTATGGCTACACCTTC
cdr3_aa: CASSLSRINYGYTF

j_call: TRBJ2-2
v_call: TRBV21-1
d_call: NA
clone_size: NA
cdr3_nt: TGTGCCAGCAGGACAGGGGGCTACACCGGGGAGCTGTTTTTT
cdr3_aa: CASRTGGYTGELFF

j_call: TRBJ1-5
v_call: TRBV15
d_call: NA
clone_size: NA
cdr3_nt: TGTGCCACCAGCAGTTTAGGGAGTTTGGGTCAGCCCCAGCATTTT
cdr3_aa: CATSSLGSLGQPQHF

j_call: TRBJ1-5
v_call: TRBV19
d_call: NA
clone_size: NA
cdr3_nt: TGTGCCAGTAGTGTTCAGGAATATCAGCCCCAGCATTTT
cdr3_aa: CASSVQEYQPQHF

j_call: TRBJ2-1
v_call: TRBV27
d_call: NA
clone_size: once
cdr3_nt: TGTGCCAGCACCTCCCTCTACAATGAGCAGTTCTTC
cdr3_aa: CASTSLYNEQFF

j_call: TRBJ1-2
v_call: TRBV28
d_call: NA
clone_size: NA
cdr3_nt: TGTGCCAGCAGTTTGAGTACAATCCATGGCTACACCTTC
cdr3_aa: CASSLSTIHGYTF